This section outlines one T cell receptor (beta chain) sequence together with its context. Its antigen is unknown. This record comes from a study of cytomegalovirus exposure and HLA in healthy donors. Study context: Assignment to the Caucasian-associated ancestry cluster applied to around 76% of the approximately 370 genotyped donors. Findings of the study overall: Differences between HLA loci emerged in a later analysis of TCR association rates, with DRB1 most and HLA-C fewest. The authors listed some 160 TCR beta chains as cytomegalovirus-associated. Rarity characterized most TCR sequences, yet some public TCRs appeared in many donors.

PCR employed 60 Vbeta and 13 Jbeta primers. The assay was immunoSEQ multiplex PCR, and TCRdb's table has in-frame clones only and misses some. The table records fewer than 200,000 clones, around 80% of them present only once. The TCR originated in a woman aged 50 to 60 in good health and CMV-seropositive. Sequenced sample: PBMCs.

CDR3 region: CASSEGPNNEKLFF. The CDR3 region has the DNA TGTGCCAGCAGTGAGGGGCCAAATAATGAAAAACTGTTTTTT. The rearrangement uses TRBV6-1 and TRBJ1-4; a possible D gene is TRBD1 (5 bases). Germline V gives CDR1 MNHNS, CDR2 SASEGT. V lost 3 bases, J lost 4 bases, and 9 bases lay in between. The CDR3 spans 14 residues.